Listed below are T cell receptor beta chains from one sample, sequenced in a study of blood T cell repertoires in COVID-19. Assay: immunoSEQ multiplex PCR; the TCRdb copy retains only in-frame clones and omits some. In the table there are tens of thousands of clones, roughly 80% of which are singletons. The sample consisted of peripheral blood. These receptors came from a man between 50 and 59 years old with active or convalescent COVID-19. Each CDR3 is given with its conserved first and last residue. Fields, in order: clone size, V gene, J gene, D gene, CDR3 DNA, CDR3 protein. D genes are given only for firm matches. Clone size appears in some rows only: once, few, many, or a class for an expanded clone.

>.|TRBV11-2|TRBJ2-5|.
TGTGCCAGCAGCCCCCGACTGGCGGAGACCCAGTACTTC
CASSPRLAETQYF
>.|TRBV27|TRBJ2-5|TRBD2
TGTGCCAGCAGTTCAGCGGGGGGCTGGAAGACCCAGTACTTC
CASSSAGGWKTQYF
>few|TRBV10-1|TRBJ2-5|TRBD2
TGCGCCAGCAGCAACAGCGGGAGTAACCAAGAGACCCAGTACTTC
CASSNSGSNQETQYF
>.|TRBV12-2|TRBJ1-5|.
TGTGCAAGTCGCTTATGGCAGGTCCCCTATAGCAATCAGCCCCAGCATTTT
CASRLWQVPYSNQPQHF
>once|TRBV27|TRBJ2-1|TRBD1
TGTGCCAGCACCGCCGGGACAGGGGGCTACAATGAGCAGTTCTTC
CASTAGTGGYNEQFF
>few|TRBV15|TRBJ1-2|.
TGTGCCACCAGCAGAAACCCCAGTCACTATGGCTACACCTTC
CATSRNPSHYGYTF
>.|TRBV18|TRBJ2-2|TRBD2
TGTGCCAGCTCTTCACCGTGGCTAGCGGGGGCCATCCCCACAAGCACCGGGGAGCTGTTTTTT
CASSSPWLAGAIPTSTGELFF
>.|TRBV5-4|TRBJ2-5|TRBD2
TGTGCCAGCAGCTTACTAGCGGGAGATGGGGAGACCCAGTACTTC
CASSLLAGDGETQYF
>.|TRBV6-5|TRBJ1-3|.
TGTGCCAGCAGTTACGGCCCCTGGTCTGGAAACACCATATATTTT
CASSYGPWSGNTIYF
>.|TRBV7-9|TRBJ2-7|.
TGTGCCAGCAGGACACCGCCCTACGAGCAGTACTTC
CASRTPPYEQYF
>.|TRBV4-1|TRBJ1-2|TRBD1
TGCGCCAGCAGCCTAACAGGGGCAGGAGGCTACACCTTC
CASSLTGAGGYTF
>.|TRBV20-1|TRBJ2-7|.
TGCAGTGCTAGTAGCAGGATCCACGAGCAGTACTTC
CSASSRIHEQYF
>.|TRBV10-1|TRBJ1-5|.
TGCGCCAGCAGTGAGTGGGGCAGGGGAGCCTCGCCCCAGCATTTT
CASSEWGRGASPQHF
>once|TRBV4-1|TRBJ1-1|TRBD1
TGCGCCAGCAGCTACAGGGGGCTTTTACCTGAAGCTTTCTTT
CASSYRGLLPEAFF
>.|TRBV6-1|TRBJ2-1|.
TGTGCCAGCAGTGATGAGGGATTGGGGGGCAATGAGCAGTTCTTC
CASSDEGLGGNEQFF
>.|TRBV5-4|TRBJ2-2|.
TGTGCCAGCAGCTTACAGGGCGGCGGGGAGCTGTTTTTT
CASSLQGGGELFF
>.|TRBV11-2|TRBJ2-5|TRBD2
TGTGCCAGCAGCCCCACTCTAGCGGGAGGGGGAGAGACCCAGTACTTC
CASSPTLAGGGETQYF
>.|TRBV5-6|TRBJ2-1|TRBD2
TGTGCCAGCAGCGGGGGACTAGGCGGTCGGTTCTTC
CASSGGLGGRFF
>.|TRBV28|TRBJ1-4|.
TGTGCCAGCAGTAGGGGCCTGGGAAAACTGTTTTTT
CASSRGLGKLFF
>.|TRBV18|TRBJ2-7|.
TGTGCCAGCTCACCCAGAAAAGACTCCTACGAGCAGTACTTC
CASSPRKDSYEQYF
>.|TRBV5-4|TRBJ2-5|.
TGTGCCAGCAGCTTGGAGAGGAGGGAGACCCAGTACTTC
CASSLERRETQYF
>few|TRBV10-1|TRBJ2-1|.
TGCGCCAGCAGTGATCCCGGGTACGGTGAGCAGTTCTTC
CASSDPGYGEQFF
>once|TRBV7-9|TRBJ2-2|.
TGTGCCAGCAGCTCCCTAATTATTGTCGTACGGAACACCGGGGAGCTGTTTTTT
CASSSLIIVVRNTGELFF
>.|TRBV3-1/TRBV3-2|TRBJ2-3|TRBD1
TGTGCCAGCAGCGACAGGGCCACAGATACGCAGTATTTT
CASSDRATDTQYF
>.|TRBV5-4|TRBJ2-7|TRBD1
TGTGCCAGCAGCTCGGGACAGGGGAGGGTCGAGAAGCAGTACTTC
CASSSGQGRVEKQYF
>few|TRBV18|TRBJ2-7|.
TGTGCCAGCTCACCAATGGGCCGGGATAACGAGCAGTACTTC
CASSPMGRDNEQYF
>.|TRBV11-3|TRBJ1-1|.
TGTGCCAGCAGTCACGGTGAGGTCGGTGAAGCTTTCTTT
CASSHGEVGEAFF
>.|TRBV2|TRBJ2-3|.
TGTGCCAGCAGTGTTTTGGCGGTGGGAGATACGCAGTATTTT
CASSVLAVGDTQYF
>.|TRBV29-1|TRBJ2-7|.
TGCAGACCCACTTCGAGGGTTCTGTACTTC
CRPTSRVLYF
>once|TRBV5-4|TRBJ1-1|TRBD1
TGTGCCAGCAGCTTGAGGGGACAGGGGAGCTGGGGAGCTTTCTTT
CASSLRGQGSWGAFF
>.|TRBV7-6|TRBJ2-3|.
TGTGCCAGCAGCTTAGCTCATCTAGATAAAACTAGCACAGATACGCAGTATTTT
CASSLAHLDKTSTDTQYF
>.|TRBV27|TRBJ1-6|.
TGTGCCAGCAGTTTACGTTTCTTCGGCGGCGAAAGCTCCTATAATTCACCCCTCCACTTT
CASSLRFFGGESSYNSPLHF
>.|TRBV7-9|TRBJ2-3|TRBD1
TGTGCCAGCCGGCCCAGGGGGAGCACAGATACGCAGTATTTT
CASRPRGSTDTQYF
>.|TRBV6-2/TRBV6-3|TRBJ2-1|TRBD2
TGTGCCAGCAGCCTTTACTTCGGGACTAGCGGTCCCTCGCGCGGGAGCTCCTACAATGAGCAGTTCTTC
CASSLYFGTSGPSRGSSYNEQFF
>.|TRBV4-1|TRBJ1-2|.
TGCGCCAGCAGCCCCCGAGACACTTTTAACTATGGCTACACCTTC
CASSPRDTFNYGYTF
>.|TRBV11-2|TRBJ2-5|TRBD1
TGTGCCAGCAGCTGGGGCACAGGGGGCGTAGAGACCCAGTACTTC
CASSWGTGGVETQYF
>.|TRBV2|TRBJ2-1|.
TGTGCCAGCAGTGAAGACAGGGATGTGAGCAATGAGCAGTTCTTC
CASSEDRDVSNEQFF
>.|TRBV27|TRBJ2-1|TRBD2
TGTGCCAGCAGTTTTTTCGTATCGGGGGGTTACAATGAGCAGTTCTTC
CASSFFVSGGYNEQFF
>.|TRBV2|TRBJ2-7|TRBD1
TGTGCCAGAAGACAGGGGGGGAACTACGAGCAGTACTTC
CARRQGGNYEQYF
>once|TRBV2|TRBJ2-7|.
TGTGCCAGCAGGTCCCTAGCGAACTCCTACGAGCAGTACTTC
CASRSLANSYEQYF
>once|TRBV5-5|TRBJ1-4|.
TGTGCCAGCAGCCGGACAGAGACTAATGAAAAACTGTTTTTT
CASSRTETNEKLFF
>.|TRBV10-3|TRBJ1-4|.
TGTGCCATCGGAGGGGGGGATAATGAAAAACTGTTTTTT
CAIGGGDNEKLFF
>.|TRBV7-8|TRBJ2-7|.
TGTGCCAGCAGCTTAATCTTACAGGAAAGCTCCTACGAGCAGTACTTC
CASSLILQESSYEQYF
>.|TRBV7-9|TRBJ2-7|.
TGTGCCAGCAGCTTAGGCGACGAGCAGTACTTC
CASSLGDEQYF
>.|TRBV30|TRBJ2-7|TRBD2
TGTGCCTGGAGTTTAGGGACTAGCGGGGCTCCCTACGAGCAGTACTTC
CAWSLGTSGAPYEQYF
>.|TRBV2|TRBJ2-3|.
TGTGCCAGCAGAGTTCAGATCAGCACAGATACGCAGTATTTT
CASRVQISTDTQYF
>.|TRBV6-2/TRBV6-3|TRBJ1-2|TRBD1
TGTGCCAGCAGTTACGGAAGTGGACAGGGAAACTATGGCTACACCTTC
CASSYGSGQGNYGYTF
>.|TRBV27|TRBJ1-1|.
TGTGCCAGCAGTGGACGGAGGGGCGTGAACACTGAAGCTTTCTTT
CASSGRRGVNTEAFF
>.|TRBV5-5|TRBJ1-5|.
TGTGCCAGCAGCTTCTTCCCTCAGGGACAGCCCCAGCATTTT
CASSFFPQGQPQHF
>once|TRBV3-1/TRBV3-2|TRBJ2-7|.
TGTGCCAGCAGCCTGGGCGATTTCTACGAGCAGTACTTC
CASSLGDFYEQYF